This T cell receptor (beta chain) was recorded in a study of cytotoxic CD8 clonotypes in ibrutinib-treated CLL. Study-level background: The cohort had around 10 relapsed/refractory and approximately 15 treatment-naive patients, around 18 IGHV unmutated. By median roughly 74 months, roughly twelve had progressed and some 14 stayed remitted; responses had been 2 complete and 24 partial.

The protocol was immunoSEQ multiplex PCR, while the TCRdb copy is restricted to in-frame clones and leaves out a portion. The sample holds tens of thousands of clones, over 60% seen once. Genomic DNA (about 2.2 micrograms) was obtained from cryopreserved PBMCs for construction of TCR beta libraries. Trimming took off 1 base at V and 1 base at J, with 5 bases between the two ends. Germline-derived CDR1 and CDR2 are SGHAT and FQNNGV. The CDR3 loop spans 14 amino acids. Overall study results and limits: Rising at ibrutinib response, clonality subsequently fell back toward baseline at progression.

As concerns this clone: Its antigen is unidentified.

Source: PBMCs, taken after 12 months of ibrutinib treatment. V and J are TRBV11-2 and TRBJ2-1; the D is unclear. The sequence was collected from a human donor with chronic lymphocytic leukemia. CDR3 sequence reads: CASSLGVSYNEQFF. In nucleotides, the CDR3 is TGTGCCAGCAGCTTAGGGGTTTCCTACAATGAGCAGTTCTTC.